Shown below are 28 T cell receptor beta chains from a single sample sequenced in a study of blood T cells in healthy people across ages. A second PCR, run for about 6 to 12 cycles, used a sample-barcoded 5' primer plus a J-beta primer mix. TCRdb recomputed calls from the 5' RACE reads with MiXCR, one row per CDR3 protein. The sample lists hundreds of thousands of distinct CDR3 sequences, under 70% occurring once. The sequenced material came from blood. The source of these receptors is a man in his 60s in good health.

CDR3 sequence reads: CASSLDGTGNNSPLHF. Written as DNA, the CDR3 is TGTGCCAGCAGCTTAGACGGGACAGGGAATAATTCACCCCTCCACTTT. The chain recombines TRBV7-2 with TRBJ1-6, with TRBD1 matching 9 bases. V gave up 1 base and J gave up 5 bases; unmatched junction bases: 3. Germline-derived CDR1 and CDR2 are SGHTA and FQGNSA. The CDR3 totals 16 residues.

This clonotype showed up just a few times. This chain joins TRBV29-1 and TRBJ2-1; 10 bases line up with TRBD2. The CDR3 runs 14 residues. Germline V gives CDR1 SQVTM, CDR2 ANQGSEA. Unmatched junction bases numbered 4, after V lost 5 bases and J lost 3 bases. CDR3 amino acids: CSVSLAGVYNEQFF. The CDR3 DNA reads TGCAGCGTTTCCCTAGCGGGGGTCTACAATGAGCAGTTCTTC.

In this sample, this clonotype turned up a few times. The CDR3 protein is CASSYSLGGHNEQFF. In DNA form, the CDR3 reads TGTGCCAGCAGTTACTCCCTGGGGGGACACAATGAGCAGTTCTTC. The chain employs TRBV6-5 and TRBJ2-1, with D perhaps TRBD2 (6 bases). V lost 0 bases, J lost 5 bases, and 11 bases lay in between. The CDR3 contains 15 residues. CDR1 MNHEY and CDR2 SVGAGI come from the germline V gene.

V usage is TRBV2 and J usage is TRBJ1-4; maybe TRBD1 (5 bases). The CDR3 consists of 14 residues. The V gene's germline CDR1 is SNHLY and CDR2 FYNNEI. V was trimmed by 4 bases and J by 9 bases, leaving 15 bases between them. The chain's CDR3 is CASSGGTGGQKLFF. DNA of the CDR3: TGTGCCAGCAGTGGTGGGACCGGAGGGCAAAAACTGTTTTTT. Supplemented by reference TRBV2 and TRBJ1-4, the full variable domain reads EPEVTQTPSHQVTQMGQEVILRCVPISNHLYFYWYRQILGQKVEFLVSFYNNEISEKSEIFDDQFSVERPDGSNFTLKIRSTKLEDSAMYFCASSGGTGGQKLFFGSGTQLSVL.

This sequence joins TRBV6-1 and TRBJ2-5; TRBD1 matches 8 bases. Unmatched junction bases numbered 5, after V lost 1 base and J lost 4 bases. CDR1 and CDR2 (germline): MNHNS, SASEGT. This CDR3 contains 15 residues. CDR3 bases: TGTGCCAGCAGTGAAGGGGGAACAGGGGGAGAGACCCAGTACTTC. Translated, it gives CASSEGGTGGETQYF.

The gene calls are TRBV6-6 and TRBJ2-4; 8 positions agree with TRBD2. The J call is in doubt because the DNA end fits TRBJ2-7 better. The CDR3 totals 15 residues. Germline V gives CDR1 MNHNY, CDR2 SVGAGI (reference sequence). The CDR3 region has the DNA TGTGCCAGCAGCCCCCGGACTAGCACTCGAAACGAGCAGTACTTC. Protein sequence: CASSPRTSTRNEQYF.

Only a few counts were recorded for this clonotype. The chain links TRBV18 to TRBJ2-5; weak D call: TRBD2 (7 bases). V was shortened by 0 bases and J by 3 bases, with 11 bases between the two germline ends. The CDR3 contains 15 residues. Germline V CDR1 and CDR2: KGHSH, LQKENI. The CDR3 DNA reads as TGTGCCAGCTCACCACCTGGGAGGGGGAAAGAGACCCAGTACTTC. The encoded protein is CASSPPGRGKETQYF.

The CDR3: CATSESGQNYGYTF. The CDR3 DNA reads TGTGCCACCAGTGAGTCGGGACAGAACTATGGCTACACCTTC. This chain uses TRBV24-1 with TRBJ1-2; 7 nucleotides align to TRBD1. The CDR3 length is 14 residues. Germline-derived CDR1 and CDR2 are KGHDR and SFDVKD. The V segment lost 4 bases and the J segment 2 bases; nucleotides outside the gene matches: 3.

J is TRBJ2-5 and V is TRBV5-4, with 7 positions matching TRBD1. Germline loops: CDR1 SGHNT, CDR2 YYREEE (reference sequence). Unmatched junction bases numbered 8, after V lost 4 bases and J lost 5 bases. The CDR3 spans 14 residues. The CDR3 sequence is CASSPGQLWETQYF. As DNA, the CDR3 is TGTGCCAGCAGCCCGGGACAGCTATGGGAGACCCAGTACTTC.

This chain connects TRBV20-1 to TRBJ1-2, with TRBD1 matching over 8 bases. CDR3 length equals 18 residues. With V trimmed by 8 bases and J by 0 bases, 20 bases remained unmatched. The germline gives CDR1 DFQATT, CDR2 SNEGSKA (reference sequence). The chain's CDR3 is CSPPPGQGSRGANYGYTF. The CDR3 DNA reads TGCAGTCCACCCCCTGGACAGGGCTCAAGAGGGGCTAACTATGGCTACACCTTC.

The chain recombines TRBV5-6 with TRBJ2-7, with D perhaps TRBD1 or TRBD2 (6 bases each). This CDR3 has 15 residues. Germline V CDR1 and CDR2: SGHDT, YYEEEE. Trimming removed 0 bases from V and 2 bases from J, with 12 bases in between. The CDR3 sequence: CASSLGLRGPYEQYF. CDR3 nucleotide sequence: TGTGCCAGCAGCTTGGGCCTCCGGGGGCCCTACGAGCAGTACTTC.

The J gene is TRBJ1-5, the V gene TRBV21-1; TRBD1 is the table's D call, not checked against the DNA. TRBV21-1 is deemed a pseudogene. The CDR3 length is 14 residues. The CDR3 loop reads CASSKRDLNQPQHF. The CDR3, as DNA: TGTGCCAGCAGCAAACGGGACCTCAATCAGCCCCAGCATTTT.

CDR3 DNA: TGTGCCAGCTCACCCCCTGGTTCCATAGTCTATGGCTACACCTTC. Protein product: CASSPPGSIVYGYTF. This chain links TRBV18 with TRBJ1-2; D is uncertain. Looked up from germline, CDR1 is KGHSH and CDR2 is LQKENI. The germline V and J ends were trimmed by 3 bases and 4 bases, with 15 bases remaining between them. This CDR3 is built from 15 residues.

In this sample, this clonotype turned up once. V and J are TRBV5-1 and TRBJ2-5, with TRBD2 as a possible D gene (6 bases). The CDR3 runs to 14 residues. Looked up from germline, CDR1 is SGHRS and CDR2 is YFSETQ. V was shortened by 2 bases and J by 4 bases, with 12 bases between the two germline ends. In nucleotides, the CDR3 is TGCGCCAGCAGCTTTTGGGGGAGGCGAGAGACCCAGTACTTC. This encodes CASSFWGRRETQYF.

CDR3 residues: CASSNRGSYNSPLHF. The CDR3 DNA sequence: TGTGCCAGCAGTAACAGGGGTTCCTATAATTCACCCCTCCACTTT. The chain recombines TRBV7-2 with TRBJ1-6, with 7 nucleotides matching TRBD1. The CDR3 is 15 residues long. Per germline, CDR1 SGHTA and CDR2 FQGNSA. The J segment lost 1 base and the V segment lost 6 bases, leaving 3 bases of the junction unmatched.

This rearrangement joins TRBV25-1 to TRBJ2-5; D gene uncertain. CDR3 size: 14 residues. CDR1 and CDR2 from the germline V gene are MGHDK and SYGVNS. The V and J ends lost 7 bases and 1 base respectively, with 13 bases between them. CDR3 residues: CASTTGVSQETQYF. The CDR3 DNA follows: TGTGCCAGCACCACTGGGGTCTCCCAAGAGACCCAGTACTTC. The variable domain in full, completed from reference TRBV25-1 and TRBJ2-5, reads EADIYQTPRYLVIGTGKKITLECSQTMGHDKMYWYQQDPGMELHLIHYSYGVNSTEKGDLSSESTVSRIRTEHFPLTLESARPSHTSQYLCASTTGVSQETQYFGPGTRLLVL.

There are a few counts of this clonotype. This chain uses TRBV15 with TRBJ2-7; 12 bases fit TRBD1. Trimming removed 5 bases from V and 4 bases from J; junction bases left unmatched: 12. The CDR3 is made up of 17 amino acids. Per germline, CDR1 LNHNV and CDR2 YYDKDF (reference sequence). This CDR3 reads CATSSGLPGQGAYEQYF. The CDR3 DNA reads TGTGCCACCAGCTCGGGTCTCCCGGGACAGGGGGCTTACGAGCAGTACTTC.

This clonotype was found a few times. The chain combines TRBV20-1 with TRBJ2-7; no reliable D call. There are 12 residues in the CDR3. Germline CDR1 DFQATT, CDR2 SNEGSKA (reference sequence). This CDR3 is CSAVAGTYEQYF. The CDR3 DNA is TGCAGCGCCGTTGCCGGAACCTACGAGCAGTACTTC.

The chain has TRBV28 and TRBJ2-1; 9 bases match TRBD1. Per germline, CDR1 MDHEN and CDR2 SYDVKM. V dropped 5 bases and J dropped 5; count of bases not matched to a gene: 7. The CDR3 has 15 amino acids. CDR3 sequence: CASSPWDRADNEQFF. The DNA of the CDR3 is TGTGCCAGCAGTCCCTGGGACAGGGCCGACAATGAGCAGTTCTTC.

This clonotype was seen a handful of times. The chain has TRBV6-1 and TRBJ2-7, with D perhaps matching TRBD1 or TRBD2 (5 bases each). Germline-derived CDR1 and CDR2 are MNHNS and SASEGT. This CDR3 spans 14 amino acids. V gave up 0 bases and J gave up 4 bases, with 10 bases separating them. This chain's CDR3 is CASSEARGGYEQYF. DNA for the CDR3: TGTGCCAGCAGTGAAGCGCGTGGGGGTTACGAGCAGTACTTC.

This clonotype occurred a few times. The V gene is TRBV20-1, the J gene TRBJ1-2; TRBD1 aligns across 8 bases. The CDR3 totals 13 residues. After removal of 5 bases from V and 2 bases from J, the junction contained 4 bases not matched to a gene. Germline values: CDR1 DFQATT, CDR2 SNEGSKA (reference sequence). CDR3 sequence: CSAPQGGNYGYTF. The CDR3 nucleotides are TGCAGTGCTCCACAGGGGGGCAACTATGGCTACACCTTC.

The chain has TRBV29-1 and TRBJ2-1; D is ambiguous. Germline-derived CDR1 and CDR2 are SQVTM and ANQGSEA. The CDR3 is made up of 14 amino acids. V lost 3 bases to trimming and J lost 0 bases, with 9 bases between them. The CDR3 loop is CSVDGAVSYNEQFF. CDR3 coding DNA: TGCAGCGTTGACGGCGCGGTCTCCTACAATGAGCAGTTCTTC.

The V and J genes are TRBV4-1 and TRBJ2-7; possible D gene TRBD1, 5 bases. The CDR3 extends over 13 amino acids. Trimming took off 3 bases at V and 3 bases at J, with 9 bases between the two ends. Germline lookup yields CDR1 MGHRA and CDR2 YSYEKL. This CDR3 reads CASSHDQGYEQYF. The CDR3 bases are TGCGCCAGCAGCCATGACCAGGGCTACGAGCAGTACTTC.

This clonotype showed up just a few times. The chain has TRBV7-8 and TRBJ1-2; D gene uncertain. V was trimmed by 5 bases and J by 2 bases, leaving 9 bases between them. The CDR3 extends over 13 amino acids. Germline lookup yields CDR1 SGHVS and CDR2 FQNEAQ. As DNA, the CDR3 is TGTGCCAGCAGCCCCGGGATAAACTATGGCTACACCTTC. It yields the protein CASSPGINYGYTF. The full variable domain, rest sourced from reference TRBV7-8 and TRBJ1-2, is GAGVSQSPRYKVAKRGQDVALRCDPISGHVSLFWYQQALGQGPEFLTYFQNEAQLDKSGLPSDRFFAERPEGSVSTLKIQRTQQEDSAVYLCASSPGINYGYTFGSGTRLTVV.

The chain recombines TRBV20-1 with TRBJ1-1; D is undetermined. The V gene's germline CDR1 is DFQATT and CDR2 SNEGSKA (reference sequence). V was pared by 4 bases and J by 4 bases, with 13 bases between. The CDR3 totals 13 residues. CDR3 sequence reads: CSANDPLGTEAFF. CDR3 DNA: TGCAGTGCTAATGACCCCCTGGGCACTGAAGCTTTCTTT.

This clonotype was counted a few times. The chain uses TRBV7-2 and TRBJ2-1; D is possibly TRBD2 (6 bases). Germline CDR1 SGHTA, CDR2 FQGNSA. CDR3 length equals 14 residues. V lost 1 base and J lost 10, with 14 bases in between. CDR3 protein: CASSLGLGGGEQFF. CDR3 coding DNA: TGTGCCAGCAGCTTAGGCCTTGGAGGAGGGGAGCAGTTCTTC.

This rearrangement joins TRBV15 to TRBJ2-5; D is possibly TRBD2 (6 bases). The J call may be in error: the DNA end matches TRBJ2-7 better. CDR1 is LNHNV, CDR2 YYDKDF, per germline (reference sequence). The CDR3 is 12 amino acids. CDR3 in DNA: TGTGCCACCAGCAGAGTCGGGGGCGAGCAGTACTTC. It yields the protein CATSRVGGEQYF.

This chain links TRBV24-1 with TRBJ2-3; D not resolved. The CDR3 totals 14 residues. V was shortened by 2 bases and J by 2 bases, with 7 bases between the two germline ends. CDR1 is KGHDR, CDR2 SFDVKD, per germline. The CDR3 spells CATSDWFNTDTQYF. Here the CDR3 DNA reads TGTGCCACCAGTGATTGGTTCAACACAGATACGCAGTATTTT.